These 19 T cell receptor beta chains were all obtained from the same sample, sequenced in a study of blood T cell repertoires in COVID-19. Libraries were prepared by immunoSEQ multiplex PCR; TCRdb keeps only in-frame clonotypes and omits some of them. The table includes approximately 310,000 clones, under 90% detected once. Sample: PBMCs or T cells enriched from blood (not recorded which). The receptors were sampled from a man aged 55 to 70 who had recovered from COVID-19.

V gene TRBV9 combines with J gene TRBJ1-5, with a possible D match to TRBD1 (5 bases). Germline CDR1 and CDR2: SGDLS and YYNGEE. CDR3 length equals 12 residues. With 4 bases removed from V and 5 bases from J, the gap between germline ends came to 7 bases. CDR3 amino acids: CASSPGDQPQHF. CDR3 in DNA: TGTGCCAGCAGCCCGGGGGATCAGCCCCAGCATTTT.

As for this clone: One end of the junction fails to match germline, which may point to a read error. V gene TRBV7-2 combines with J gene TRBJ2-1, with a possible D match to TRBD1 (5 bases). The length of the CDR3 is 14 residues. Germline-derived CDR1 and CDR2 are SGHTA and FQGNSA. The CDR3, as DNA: TGTGCCAGCACCTTAATGTCTCGGACACCCCGGCAGTTCTTC. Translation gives CASTLMSRTPRQFF.

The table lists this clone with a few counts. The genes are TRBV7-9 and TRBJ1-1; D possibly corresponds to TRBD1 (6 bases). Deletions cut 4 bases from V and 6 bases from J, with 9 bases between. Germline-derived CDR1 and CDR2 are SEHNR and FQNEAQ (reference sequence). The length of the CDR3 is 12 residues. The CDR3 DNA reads TGTGCCAGCAGCTCGGACAGAGCTGAAGCTTTCTTT. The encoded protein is CASSSDRAEAFF.

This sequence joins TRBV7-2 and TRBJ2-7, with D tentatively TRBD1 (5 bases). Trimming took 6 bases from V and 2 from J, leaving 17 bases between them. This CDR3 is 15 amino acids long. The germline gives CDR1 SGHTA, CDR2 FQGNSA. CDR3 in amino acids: CASRVGAGDTYEQYF. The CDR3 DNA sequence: TGTGCCAGCAGAGTTGGGGCAGGAGATACCTACGAGCAGTACTTC.

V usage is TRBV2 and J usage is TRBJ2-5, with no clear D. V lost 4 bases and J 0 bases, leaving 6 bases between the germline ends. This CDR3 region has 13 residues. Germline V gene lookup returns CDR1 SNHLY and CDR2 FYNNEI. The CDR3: CASSVEYQETQYF. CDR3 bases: TGTGCCAGCAGTGTGGAGTACCAAGAGACCCAGTACTTC.

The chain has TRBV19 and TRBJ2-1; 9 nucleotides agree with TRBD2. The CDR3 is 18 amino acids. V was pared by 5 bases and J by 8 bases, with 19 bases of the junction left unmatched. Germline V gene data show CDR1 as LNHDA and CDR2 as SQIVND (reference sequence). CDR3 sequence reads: CASSPLVESASGTDEQFF. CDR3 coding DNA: TGTGCCAGTAGTCCCCTGGTAGAGTCGGCTAGCGGGACGGATGAGCAGTTCTTC. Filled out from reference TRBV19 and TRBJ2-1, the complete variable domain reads DGGITQSPKYLFRKEGQNVTLSCEQNLNHDAMYWYRQDPGQGLRLIYYSQIVNDFQKGDIAEGYSVSREKKESFPLTVTSAQKNPTAFYLCASSPLVESASGTDEQFFGPGTRLTVL.

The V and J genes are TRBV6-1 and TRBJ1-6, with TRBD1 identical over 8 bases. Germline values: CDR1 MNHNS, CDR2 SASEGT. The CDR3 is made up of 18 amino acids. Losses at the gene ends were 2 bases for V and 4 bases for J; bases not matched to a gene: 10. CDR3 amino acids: CASSEIWGQDLYNSPLHF. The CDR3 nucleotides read TGTGCCAGCAGTGAAATCTGGGGACAGGACCTTTATAATTCACCCCTCCACTTT.

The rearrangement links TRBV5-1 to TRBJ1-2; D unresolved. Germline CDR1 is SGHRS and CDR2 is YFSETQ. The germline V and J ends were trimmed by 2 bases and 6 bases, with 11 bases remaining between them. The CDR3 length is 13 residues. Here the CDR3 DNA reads TGCGCCAGCAGCTTTGAAGGGAGAGATGGCTACACCTTC. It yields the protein CASSFEGRDGYTF. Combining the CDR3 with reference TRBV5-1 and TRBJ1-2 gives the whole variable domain KAGVTQTPRYLIKTRGQQVTLSCSPISGHRSVSWYQQTPGQGLQFLFEYFSETQRNKGNFPGRFSGRQFSNSRSEMNVSTLELGDSALYLCASSFEGRDGYTFGSGTRLTVV.

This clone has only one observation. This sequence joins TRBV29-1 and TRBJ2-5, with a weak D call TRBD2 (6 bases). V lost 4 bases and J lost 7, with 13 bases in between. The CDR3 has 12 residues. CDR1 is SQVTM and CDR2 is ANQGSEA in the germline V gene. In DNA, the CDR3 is TGCAGCGTTGGGGACGACGGGGGGACCCAGTACTTC. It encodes CSVGDDGGTQYF.

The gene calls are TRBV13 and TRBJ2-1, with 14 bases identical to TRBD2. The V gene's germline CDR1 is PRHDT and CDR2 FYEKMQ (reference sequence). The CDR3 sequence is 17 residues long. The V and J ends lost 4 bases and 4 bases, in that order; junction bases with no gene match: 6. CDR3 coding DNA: TGTGCCAGCAGCTCGGGACTAGCGGGAGCCGAATACAATGAGCAGTTCTTC. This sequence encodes CASSSGLAGAEYNEQFF.

CDR3 sequence (DNA): TGTGCCAGCAGCTCTCGCCCTACTAGCGGGAGGTTGAATGAGCAGTTCTTC. Amino acids: CASSSRPTSGRLNEQFF. The rearrangement joins TRBV7-3 to TRBJ2-1, with 12 positions matching TRBD2. This CDR3 comprises 17 residues. Germline V gene sequence: CDR1 SGHTA, CDR2 FQGTGA. V dropped 4 bases and J dropped 7; count of bases not matched to a gene: 11.

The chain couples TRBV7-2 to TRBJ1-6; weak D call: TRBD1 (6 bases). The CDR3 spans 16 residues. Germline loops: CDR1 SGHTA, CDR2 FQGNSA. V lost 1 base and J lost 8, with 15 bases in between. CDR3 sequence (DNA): TGTGCCAGCAGCTTAGGGTACAGGGCTGCTGATTCACCCCTCCACTTT. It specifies CASSLGYRAADSPLHF.

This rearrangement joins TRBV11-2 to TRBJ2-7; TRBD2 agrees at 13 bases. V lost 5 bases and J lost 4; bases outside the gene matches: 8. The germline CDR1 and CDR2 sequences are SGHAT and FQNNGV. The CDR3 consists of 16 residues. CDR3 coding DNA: TGTGCCAGCAGCCACCAACTAGCGGGAGGGCCGTACGAGCAGTACTTC. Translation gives CASSHQLAGGPYEQYF. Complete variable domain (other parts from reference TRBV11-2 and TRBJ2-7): EAGVAQSPRYKIIEKRQSVAFWCNPISGHATLYWYQQILGQGPKLLIQFQNNGVVDDSQLPKDRFSAERLKGVDSTLKIQPAKLEDSAVYLCASSHQLAGGPYEQYFGPGTRLTVT.

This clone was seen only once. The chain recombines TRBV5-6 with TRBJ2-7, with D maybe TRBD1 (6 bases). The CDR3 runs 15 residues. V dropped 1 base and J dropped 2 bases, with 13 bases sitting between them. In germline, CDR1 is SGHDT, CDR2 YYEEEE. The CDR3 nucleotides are TGTGCCAGCAGCTTGAGGACAGTCCAAGCCTACGAGCAGTACTTC. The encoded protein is CASSLRTVQAYEQYF.

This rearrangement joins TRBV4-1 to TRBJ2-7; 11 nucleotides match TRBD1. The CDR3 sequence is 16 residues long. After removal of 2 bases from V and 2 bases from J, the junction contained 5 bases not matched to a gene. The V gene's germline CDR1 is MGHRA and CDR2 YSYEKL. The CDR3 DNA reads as TGCGCCAGCAGCCAACCTGGGGGACAGGGGGCCTACGAGCAGTACTTC. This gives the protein CASSQPGGQGAYEQYF.

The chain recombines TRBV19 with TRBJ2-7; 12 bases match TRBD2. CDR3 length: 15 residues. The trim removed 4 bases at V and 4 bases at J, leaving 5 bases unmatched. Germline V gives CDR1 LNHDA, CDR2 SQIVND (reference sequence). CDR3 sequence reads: CASSRLAGGPYEQYF. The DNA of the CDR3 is TGTGCCAGTAGTAGGCTAGCGGGAGGGCCTTACGAGCAGTACTTC.

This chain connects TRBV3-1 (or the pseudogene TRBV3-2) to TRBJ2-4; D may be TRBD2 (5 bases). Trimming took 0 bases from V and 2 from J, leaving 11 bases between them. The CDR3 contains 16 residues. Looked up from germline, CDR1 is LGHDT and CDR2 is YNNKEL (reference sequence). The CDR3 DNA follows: TGTGCCAGCAGCCAAGAGCGGGCAGGAACCAAAAACATTCAGTACTTC. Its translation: CASSQERAGTKNIQYF.

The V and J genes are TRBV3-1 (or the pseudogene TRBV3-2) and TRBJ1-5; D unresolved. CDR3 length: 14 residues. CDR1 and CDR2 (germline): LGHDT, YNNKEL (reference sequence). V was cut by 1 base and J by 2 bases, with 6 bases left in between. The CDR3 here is CASSQGGGNQPQHF. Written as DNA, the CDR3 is TGTGCCAGCAGCCAAGGGGGAGGCAATCAGCCCCAGCATTTT.

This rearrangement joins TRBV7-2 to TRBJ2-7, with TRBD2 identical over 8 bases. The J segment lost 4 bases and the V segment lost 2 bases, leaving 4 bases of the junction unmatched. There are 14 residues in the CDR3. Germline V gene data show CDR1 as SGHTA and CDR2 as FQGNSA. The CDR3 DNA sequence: TGTGCCAGCAGCTTATCTGCGGGAGGATACGAGCAGTACTTC. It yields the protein CASSLSAGGYEQYF.